Listed here are 7 T cell receptor beta chains from one sample, sequenced in a study of blood T cells in healthy people across ages. A second PCR of about 7 to 12 cycles used a sample-barcoded 5' primer and a J-beta primer mix. TCRdb fed the 5' RACE reads into MiXCR, producing one record per CDR3 protein. The table includes approximately 700,000 distinct CDR3 sequences, about a third detected once. Sequenced: blood. The receptors originated from an elderly woman in good health.

In its sample, this clonotype was seen many times. J is TRBJ2-5 and V is TRBV5-1; 9 positions match TRBD1. Germline V CDR1 and CDR2: SGHRS, YFSETQ. The CDR3 is 14 residues long. The J segment lost 5 bases and the V segment lost 3 bases, leaving 5 bases of the junction unmatched. The CDR3, as DNA: TGCGCCAGCAGCTCGGGACAGGGAGAGGAGACCCAGTACTTC. It encodes CASSSGQGEETQYF.

This clonotype showed up many times. The chain combines TRBV15 with TRBJ1-1, with TRBD1 matching 7 bases. Germline V gene sequence: CDR1 LNHNV, CDR2 YYDKDF (reference sequence). The CDR3 runs 16 residues. V trimming: 3 bases; J trimming: 0 bases; junction bases outside the gene matches: 7. The DNA of the CDR3 is TGTGCCACCAGCAGCGCTCGGGACAGCATGAACACTGAAGCTTTCTTT. Amino acids: CATSSARDSMNTEAFF.

This chain connects TRBV7-9 to TRBJ2-2; D possibly corresponds to TRBD1 (6 bases). The CDR3 is 15 residues long. The V gene's germline CDR1 is SEHNR and CDR2 FQNEAQ (reference sequence). Deletions cut 5 bases from V and 4 bases from J, with 14 bases between. In nucleotides, the CDR3 is TGTGCCAGCAGCCTTCGCAGGGGTGTCACCGGGGAGCTGTTTTTT. Its protein product is CASSLRRGVTGELFF.

This clonotype was found many times. V and J are TRBV4-2 and TRBJ1-2; TRBD1 aligns across 8 bases. This CDR3 has 17 residues. Trimming cost V 2 bases and J 4 bases; bases outside gene matches: 12. Per the germline V gene, CDR1 is LGHNA and CDR2 is YNFKEQ. In DNA form, the CDR3 reads TGTGCCAGCAGCCAACCCACAACAGGGGGTACTGTCTATGGCTACACCTTC. Amino acids: CASSQPTTGGTVYGYTF.

This clonotype was detected many times. The chain uses TRBV3-1 and TRBJ1-2; 10 bases are shared with TRBD1. The germline gives CDR1 LGHDT, CDR2 YNNKEL (reference sequence). The V gene end was trimmed by 0 bases and the J gene end by 4 bases; junction bases not matched to a gene: 2. This CDR3 region has 15 residues. Written as DNA, the CDR3 is TGTGCCAGCAGCCAAGAGGACAGGGGGTTCTATGGCTACACCTTC. Its translation: CASSQEDRGFYGYTF. Full variable domain (outside the CDR3, taken from reference TRBV3-1 and TRBJ1-2): DTAVSQTPKYLVTQMGNDKSIKCEQNLGHDTMYWYKQDSKKFLKIMFSYNNKELIINETVPNRFSPKSPDKAHLNLHINSLELGDSAVYFCASSQEDRGFYGYTFGSGTRLTVV.

The CDR3 region is CASSLAPTGVRGNTEAFF. Here the CDR3 DNA reads TGTGCCAGCAGCTTAGCGCCCACAGGGGTTCGAGGGAACACTGAAGCTTTCTTT. The gene calls are TRBV7-9 and TRBJ1-1, with 7 bases matching TRBD1. Germline V CDR1 and CDR2: SEHNR, FQNEAQ (reference sequence). J was trimmed by 1 base and V by 0 bases; bases with no gene match: 11. This CDR3 contains 18 residues.

In this sample, this clonotype turned up many times. Mismatch with germline at one junction end may stem from a read error. The V gene is TRBV5-1, the J gene TRBJ1-4, with 10 bases lining up with TRBD1. The CDR3 has 22 amino acids. Germline V gene sequence: CDR1 SGHRS, CDR2 YFSETQ. The CDR3 loop reads CASSPRRGTGEGFGVFNQKLFF. The CDR3 coding sequence is TGCGCCAGCAGCCCCCGCCGCGGGACAGGGGAAGGATTTGGGGTCTTTAATCAAAAACTGTTTTTT.